The 9 T cell receptor beta chains below all came from one sample that was sequenced in a study of CD8 T cells in ankylosing spondylitis. TCRdb used MiXCR to reprocess the 5' RACE reads, holding one entry per CDR3 protein. Of 250,000 to 300,000 distinct CDR3 sequences listed, 15% to 25% are singletons. Sequencing was done on a sample of blood, either unsorted or a sorted T cell fraction (not recorded which). All receptors come from a male donor with ankylosing spondylitis or in good health (not recorded which).

This chain joins TRBV11-2 and TRBJ2-5, with D perhaps matching TRBD1 or TRBD2 (6 bases each). Germline V lookup: CDR1 SGHAT, CDR2 FQNNGV. V lost 0 bases and J 12 bases, leaving 11 bases between the germline ends. The CDR3 extends over 12 amino acids. The DNA of the CDR3 is TGTGCCAGCAGCTTAGAGCGGGACATTAAGTACTTC. Translation gives CASSLERDIKYF.

This clonotype was seen more than once but under ten times. The chain employs TRBV28 and TRBJ2-7, with D possibly TRBD2 on 5 matching bases. The CDR3 has 13 amino acids. The V gene's germline CDR1 is MDHEN and CDR2 SYDVKM. V lost 8 bases, J lost 6 bases, and 17 bases lay in between. The chain's CDR3 is CASFKRGFGEQYV. As DNA, the CDR3 is TGTGCCAGCTTCAAACGAGGGTTCGGCGAGCAGTACGTC.

The rearrangement joins TRBV20-1 to TRBJ1-3; D unclear. The CDR3 length is 11 residues. CDR1 and CDR2 from the germline V gene are DFQATT and SNEGSKA (reference sequence). V lost 3 bases and J lost 9, with 9 bases in between. Here the CDR3 reads CSASGESTIYF. CDR3 bases: TGCAGTGCTAGCGGGGAATCCACCATATATTTT.

A few counts support this clonotype. This chain joins TRBV28 and TRBJ2-1, with a tentative D call TRBD2 (7 bases). This CDR3 comprises 15 residues. The V gene lost 2 bases and the J gene lost 8 bases, with 16 bases spanning the gap. The V gene's germline CDR1 is MDHEN and CDR2 SYDVKM. The CDR3 DNA follows: TGTGCCAGCAGTTTAGGCGGGATAGGGGGGGATGAGCAGTTCTTC. This translates into CASSLGGIGGDEQFF. The variable domain in full, with the rest retrieved from reference TRBV28 and TRBJ2-1, is DVKVTQSSRYLVKRTGEKVFLECVQDMDHENMFWYRQDPGLGLRLIYFSYDVKMKEKGDIPEGYSVSREKKERFSLILESASTNQTSMYLCASSLGGIGGDEQFFGPGTRLTVL.

The chain combines TRBV5-1 with TRBJ2-5; 14 nucleotides line up with TRBD2. The CDR3 sequence is 17 residues long. CDR1 is SGHRS and CDR2 is YFSETQ in the germline V gene. Trimming removed 4 bases from V and 5 bases from J; junction bases left unmatched: 10. In DNA form, the CDR3 reads TGCGCCAGCAGCCCTGGACTAGCGGGGGGCGATCGGGAGACCCAGTACTTC. It encodes CASSPGLAGGDRETQYF.

The rearrangement links TRBV4-1 to TRBJ1-4, with D unresolved. Trimming took 5 bases from V and 6 from J, leaving 28 bases between them. This CDR3 region has 19 residues. CDR1 and CDR2 (germline): MGHRA, YSYEKL. This CDR3 reads CASSKIDLGFRAADEKLFF. In nucleotides, the CDR3 is TGCGCCAGCAGCAAAATAGATCTGGGTTTTAGAGCGGCGGATGAAAAACTGTTTTTT.

This clonotype was detected only a few times. The J gene is TRBJ2-1, the V gene TRBV27; TRBD2 agrees at 12 bases. With V trimmed by 6 bases and J by 4 bases, 4 bases remained unmatched. Germline V lookup: CDR1 MNHEY, CDR2 SMNVEV (reference sequence). The CDR3 is 15 amino acids. The CDR3 here is CASSPTSGRYNEQFF. CDR3 coding DNA: TGTGCCAGCAGCCCCACTAGCGGGAGGTACAATGAGCAGTTCTTC.

The chain combines TRBV7-9 with TRBJ1-2, with D uncertain. Germline values: CDR1 SEHNR, CDR2 FQNEAQ (reference sequence). V was pared by 0 bases and J by 3 bases, with 5 bases between. The CDR3 contains 13 residues. CDR3 amino acids: CASSLAQDYGYTF. CDR3 sequence (DNA): TGTGCCAGCAGCTTAGCCCAGGACTATGGCTACACCTTC.

A few counts support this clonotype. This chain uses TRBV5-6 with TRBJ2-2; TRBD1 aligns across 7 bases. From germline, CDR1 is SGHDT and CDR2 YYEEEE. The CDR3 runs 15 residues. Losses at the gene ends were 2 bases for V and 0 bases for J; bases not matched to a gene: 1. CDR3 sequence (DNA): TGTGCCAGCAGCTTCGGACAGGCGAACACCGGGGAGCTGTTTTTT. This codes for CASSFGQANTGELFF.